These 5 T cell receptor beta chains were sequenced from one sample in a study of vaccination effects on CD4 cells after COVID-19. These receptors are not linked to any known antigen. Expansion of antigen-specific CD4+ T cells with viral peptide pools was carried out by the ViraFEST assay before sequencing. Once cultured for nine to ten days, the cells underwent separation to obtain CD4+ T cells. Each participant was given two doses of one vaccine (BNT162b2 or mRNA-1273). TCRdb's table, derived via immunoSEQ multiplex PCR, lists solely in-frame clones and lacks some. This sample yields tens of thousands of clones, of which over 65% are seen a single time; 7% to 9.5% belongs to the top ten. Sequenced here: CD4+ T cells from PBMCs cultured with HCoV-NL63 spike peptides, sampled after COVID-19 vaccination. These receptor sequences come from a human donor who received a COVID-19 vaccine.

This chain connects TRBV6-1 to TRBJ2-5; D may be TRBD1 (6 bases). Germline lookup yields CDR1 MNHNS and CDR2 SASEGT. The V end lost 3 bases, the J end lost 4 bases, and 24 bases lay between the germline ends. This CDR3 has 18 amino acids. The CDR3 spells CASSDLVSGQIIRETQYF. CDR3 nucleotides: TGTGCCAGCAGTGACTTAGTGTCCGGACAGATAATTAGAGAGACCCAGTACTTC.

This clone was found a few times. J is TRBJ1-2 and V is TRBV3-1 (or the pseudogene TRBV3-2), with 7 bases that match TRBD1. The CDR3 length is 14 residues. Germline assignment: CDR1 LGHDT and CDR2 YNNKEL (reference sequence). V lost 6 bases, J lost 4 bases, and 8 bases stayed unmatched. The CDR3 DNA follows: TGTGCCAGCAGGAGCAGGGGGGACGGCTATGGCTACACCTTC. It is translated as CASRSRGDGYGYTF.

This clone was observed a few times. This chain links TRBV5-1 with TRBJ1-1; no firm D call. Trimming took 0 bases from V and 0 from J, leaving 3 bases between them. The germline V gene encodes CDR1 SGHRS and CDR2 YFSETQ. This CDR3 contains 13 residues. The CDR3 here is CASSLVLNTEAFF. The DNA for the CDR3 is TGCGCCAGCAGCTTGGTCCTGAACACTGAAGCTTTCTTT.

The V gene is TRBV4-2, the J gene TRBJ2-3; 13 nucleotides agree with TRBD2. The CDR3 spans 17 residues. Germline V lookup: CDR1 LGHNA, CDR2 YNFKEQ. The V segment lost 4 bases and the J segment 4 bases; nucleotides outside the gene matches: 8. CDR3 bases: TGTGCCAGCAGCCCAGGACTAGCGGGAGCTACGGCAGATACGCAGTATTTT. Translating gives CASSPGLAGATADTQYF.

The rearrangement joins TRBV27 to TRBJ1-5; D might be TRBD1 (5 bases). The CDR3 is 15 amino acids. Germline V gene data show CDR1 as MNHEY and CDR2 as SMNVEV (reference sequence). Trimming cost V 10 bases and J 7 bases, with 23 bases left between them. In DNA, the CDR3 is TGTGCCAACCCTAAGGGGAGCACAGCGGAACAGCCCCAGCATTTT. Protein: CANPKGSTAEQPQHF.